This T cell receptor beta chain emerged from a study of molecular identifiers for immune sequencing clone quantification. Notes on the study in general: Over 99% of effector molecules, yet under 1% of naive-cell molecules, were held by clones above 20 RNA copies.

The CD8+CD4-CCR7+CD45RA+ phenotype defined the sorted naive CD8 T cells. Points on this clonotype: The antigen remains unidentified.

MiXCR was run by TCRdb on the PCR reads, yielding one entry per CDR3 protein. The profile covers 300,000 to 400,000 distinct CDR3 sequences, with 24% appearing a single time and 0.65% to 0.75% taken by the ten largest. The CDR3 is 14 amino acids. Germline assignment: CDR1 LGHNA and CDR2 YSLEER. V lost 0 bases and J lost 8, with 13 bases in between. The chain carries TRBV4-3 and TRBJ1-2; D ambiguous. The receptor's source is a human donor in good health. Some libraries in this study had Jurkat cell RNA spiked in. The sequenced material came from naive CD8+ T cells from blood, with Jurkat cell RNA spiked in. Subset noted: FACS-sorted CD8+CD4-CCR7+CD45RA+ naive T cells. The CDR3 DNA sequence: TGCGCCAGCAGCCAAGATCCCCCAGACGGAGGCTACACCTTC. Protein sequence: CASSQDPPDGGYTF.